The T cell receptor (beta chain) under discussion was sequenced for a study of cytomegalovirus exposure and HLA in healthy donors. Overall study context: From some 180 million T cells, an earlier analysis saw 120 million or so unique TCR beta sequences. Findings of the study overall: Later genetic work tied a missense DCLRE1C variant to beta-chain V and J trimming. Accurate HLA-A and HLA-B prediction from TCR beta sequences was reported for most subjects.

V was trimmed by 2 bases and J by 1 base, leaving 10 bases between them. This CDR3 has 15 residues. As concerns this clone: Its specificity is not known. This sample also contains other DNA sequences that code for the same CDR3.

The PCR employed 60 Vbeta primers together with 13 Jbeta primers. The repertoire was sequenced with immunoSEQ multiplex PCR; TCRdb's copy has only in-frame clones and lacks some. The data hold 160,000 or so clones, with 80% observed a single time. The chain employs TRBV5-7 and TRBJ1-5; the D gene is possibly TRBD1 (5 bases). TRBV5-7 is an ORF for which the function is uncertain. The specimen sequenced was PBMCs. The receptor was derived from a man younger than 45 in good health and CMV-seronegative. In nucleotides, the CDR3 is TGTGCCAGCAGCTTAAAACAGGAGAGCAATCAGCCCCAGCATTTT. It codes for CASSLKQESNQPQHF.